These 5 T cell receptor beta chains share one sample of origin, sequenced in a study of T cells in Graves' hyperthyroidism and ophthalmopathy. Researchers amplified the TCR beta CDR3 regions from RNA transcripts. HTBI primers were used for first-round RT-PCR of the TCR CDR3. MiXCR, run by TCRdb on the multiplex PCR reads, gives a single entry per CDR3 protein. The sample has 530,000 or so distinct CDR3 sequences, about 43% seen once. Sequenced: peripheral blood or thyroid tissue (not recorded which). The receptors shown here come from a woman under 30 with Graves' hyperthyroidism.

This clonotype was detected many times. The J gene is TRBJ1-2, the V gene TRBV20-1, with D possibly being TRBD1 (6 bases). Germline V gene sequence: CDR1 DFQATT, CDR2 SNEGSKA (reference sequence). Trimming shortened V by 3 bases and J by 4 bases, and 15 bases separated the two germline ends. There are 14 residues in the CDR3. CDR3 coding DNA: TGCAGTGCTAGGGCCCGTACAGGGTTCTATGGCTACACCTTC. This translates into CSARARTGFYGYTF.

This clonotype was observed a single time. A much larger clone is a single base away; this may be a read error. The chain employs TRBV7-2 and TRBJ1-4; no definite D call. Germline CDR1 reads SGHTA; CDR2 reads FQGNSA. The V and J ends lost 3 bases and 7 bases respectively, with 9 bases between them. The CDR3 totals 13 residues. As DNA, the CDR3 is TGTGCCAGCAGCTTGCGTTACAGTGAAAAACTGTTTTTT. The encoded protein is CASSLRYSEKLFF.

This chain links TRBV7-2 with TRBJ2-7; 8 bases match TRBD1. The ends lost 5 bases at V and 2 bases at J; junction bases unmatched: 8. Germline values: CDR1 SGHTA, CDR2 FQGNSA. The CDR3 is 15 residues long. In DNA, the CDR3 is TGTGCCAGCAGCGACTTATCGGGACAGGCCTACGAGCAGTACTTC. Translation gives CASSDLSGQAYEQYF.

In its sample, this clonotype was seen many times. This chain joins TRBV9 and TRBJ2-7, with a weak D call TRBD2 (7 bases). The CDR3 covers 14 residues. CDR1 is SGDLS and CDR2 is YYNGEE in the germline V gene. Trimming left V 1 base short and J 4 bases short, with 12 bases between. CDR3 DNA: TGTGCCAGCAGCGTATCCAGCGGGACATACGAGCAGTACTTC. It specifies CASSVSSGTYEQYF.

This chain uses TRBV7-9 with TRBJ2-7; D remains ambiguous. The CDR3 covers 14 residues. The germline gives CDR1 SEHNR, CDR2 FQNEAQ (reference sequence). V was cut by 5 bases and J by 0 bases, with 11 bases left in between. The CDR3 spells CASSRTVSSYEQYF. DNA for the CDR3: TGTGCCAGCAGCCGAACCGTGAGCTCCTACGAGCAGTACTTC.